Each of the 20 T cell receptor beta chains below was sequenced from the same sample in a study of blood T cell repertoires in COVID-19. TCRdb's table, derived via immunoSEQ multiplex PCR, lists solely in-frame clones and lacks some. In the table there are about 200,000 clones, 90% of which are singletons. Specimen: PBMCs or T cells enriched from blood (not recorded which). The origin of the receptors is a man aged 25-45 years who had recovered from COVID-19.

The chain couples TRBV2 to TRBJ1-6; TRBD1 might be the D (5 bases). Germline V gives CDR1 SNHLY, CDR2 FYNNEI. Trimming pared 7 bases from V and 10 bases from J, leaving 17 bases between. The CDR3 extends over 14 amino acids. The chain's CDR3 is CASTPGGQGSPLHF. The CDR3 DNA is TGTGCCAGCACCCCTGGCGGACAAGGATCACCCCTCCACTTT.

V usage is TRBV5-5 and J usage is TRBJ1-5, with 11 bases aligning to TRBD1. Germline CDR1 reads SGHKS; CDR2 reads YYEKEE (reference sequence). This CDR3 is 17 amino acids long. V lost 3 bases and J lost 4; bases outside the gene matches: 9. The CDR3 here is CASSYTGQGATNQPQHF. The DNA of the CDR3 is TGTGCCAGCAGCTACACAGGACAGGGGGCCACTAATCAGCCCCAGCATTTT.

The rearrangement links TRBV30 to TRBJ1-1; tentatively, D is TRBD1 (5 bases). The CDR3 totals 14 residues. Germline lookup yields CDR1 GTSNPN and CDR2 SVGIG (reference sequence). Between the trimmed V and J ends, which lost 3 bases and 6 bases, there was a span of 17 bases. The CDR3 protein is CAWRAPTGNAEAFF. CDR3 nucleotide sequence: TGTGCCTGGAGGGCCCCTACAGGAAATGCTGAAGCTTTCTTT.

This sequence joins TRBV2 and TRBJ1-6; D not certain. The germline V and J ends were trimmed by 4 bases and 0 bases, with 10 bases remaining between them. The CDR3 covers 16 residues. Germline-derived CDR1 and CDR2 are SNHLY and FYNNEI. The CDR3 loop reads CASSGNSGSYNSPLHF. The CDR3 DNA is TGTGCCAGCAGTGGAAACTCGGGCTCCTATAATTCACCCCTCCACTTT. Using reference TRBV2 and TRBJ1-6 for the parts outside the CDR3, the full variable domain is EPEVTQTPSHQVTQMGQEVILRCVPISNHLYFYWYRQILGQKVEFLVSFYNNEISEKSEIFDDQFSVERPDGSNFTLKIRSTKLEDSAMYFCASSGNSGSYNSPLHFGNGTRLTVT.

The chain recombines TRBV7-8 with TRBJ2-7; TRBD1 is a possible D gene (6 bases). CDR1 SGHVS and CDR2 FQNEAQ come from the germline V gene. CDR3 length: 17 amino acids. V lost 0 bases and J 2 bases, leaving 17 bases between the germline ends. The CDR3 here is CASSLATGTKITYEQYF. In DNA, the CDR3 is TGTGCCAGCAGCTTAGCTACCGGGACAAAGATTACCTACGAGCAGTACTTC.

CDR3 DNA sequence: TGTGCCAGCAGTTACTCAACGACCGACAGGGGCTACACCTTC. This encodes CASSYSTTDRGYTF. The genes are TRBV6-6 and TRBJ1-2; D possibly corresponds to TRBD1 (6 bases). The CDR3 spans 14 residues. From germline, CDR1 is MNHNY and CDR2 SVGAGI (reference sequence). V lost 0 bases to trimming and J lost 8 bases, with 13 bases between them.

This chain connects TRBV2 to TRBJ2-3; D is perhaps TRBD2 (7 bases). Germline values: CDR1 SNHLY, CDR2 FYNNEI. The V end was cut by 5 bases, the J end by 3 bases, with 18 bases between. CDR3 size: 16 residues. The CDR3 sequence is CASSFKGGGNTDTQYF. CDR3 DNA sequence: TGTGCCAGCAGTTTCAAGGGGGGAGGGAATACAGATACGCAGTATTTT.

The chain couples TRBV28 to TRBJ2-7; no reliable D call. The ends were cut back, 5 bases at V and 0 bases at J, with 11 bases in the middle. CDR1 and CDR2 from the germline V gene are MDHEN and SYDVKM. The CDR3 has 14 amino acids. The CDR3 loop is CASSLQVISYEQYF. CDR3 nucleotides: TGTGCCAGCAGTCTCCAGGTGATCTCCTACGAGCAGTACTTC.

This rearrangement joins TRBV28 to TRBJ1-1; 11 bases align to TRBD1. Per the germline V gene, CDR1 is MDHEN and CDR2 is SYDVKM. Losses at the gene ends were 5 bases for V and 0 bases for J; bases not matched to a gene: 5. The CDR3 extends over 16 amino acids. As DNA, the CDR3 is TGTGCCAGCAGTCCGCGGACAGGGGGCCTGAACACTGAAGCTTTCTTT. It specifies CASSPRTGGLNTEAFF.

V gene TRBV9 combines with J gene TRBJ1-2, with no clear D. The CDR3 extends over 13 amino acids. The germline V gene has CDR1 SGDLS and CDR2 YYNGEE. V lost 0 bases, J lost 0 bases, and 3 bases lay in between. In DNA, the CDR3 is TGTGCCAGCAGCGTAGCCGCTAACTATGGCTACACCTTC. This translates into CASSVAANYGYTF.

This chain connects TRBV28 to TRBJ1-1; D gene ambiguous. The CDR3 spans 14 residues. V was trimmed by 6 bases and J by 3 bases, leaving 14 bases between them. From germline, CDR1 is MDHEN and CDR2 SYDVKM. The CDR3 spells CASRTPGSDTEAFF. CDR3 bases: TGTGCCAGCAGAACCCCGGGGTCGGACACTGAAGCTTTCTTT.

This sequence joins TRBV19 and TRBJ1-1; weak D call: TRBD1 (6 bases). The V gene's germline CDR1 is LNHDA and CDR2 SQIVND (reference sequence). This CDR3 is 15 amino acids long. V lost 7 bases to trimming and J lost 3 bases, with 18 bases between them. The CDR3 loop reads CASMPTGSQYTEAFF. The CDR3 bases are TGTGCCAGTATGCCCACAGGGTCTCAGTACACTGAAGCTTTCTTT.

This sequence joins TRBV9 and TRBJ2-5, with 10 bases that match TRBD2. This CDR3 has 15 residues. Germline values: CDR1 SGDLS, CDR2 YYNGEE. Germline trimming cut 0 bases from V and 5 bases from J; bases unmatched to any gene: 4. In DNA, the CDR3 is TGTGCCAGCAGCGTAGGGGGACTAGCGATTGAGACCCAGTACTTC. Translated: CASSVGGLAIETQYF.

The chain uses TRBV7-9 and TRBJ1-2, with TRBD1 matching 8 bases. Trimming took 6 bases from V and 2 from J; bases not matched to a gene: 8. Looked up from germline, CDR1 is SEHNR and CDR2 is FQNEAQ (reference sequence). This CDR3 has 15 residues. CDR3 in DNA: TGTGCCAGCAGTAAACAGGGGGTCAAGAACTATGGCTACACCTTC. It yields the protein CASSKQGVKNYGYTF.

The gene calls are TRBV19 and TRBJ1-2; D ambiguous. In germline, CDR1 is LNHDA, CDR2 SQIVND (reference sequence). V dropped 2 bases and J dropped 5 bases, with 12 bases sitting between them. The CDR3 has 14 amino acids. For the CDR3, the DNA is TGTGCCAGTAGTATACGGTTGACACCATATGGCTACACCTTC. This sequence encodes CASSIRLTPYGYTF.

DNA of the CDR3: TGTGCCAGCAGCGTTAGCCTTACCGGGGAGCTGTTTTTT. The encoded protein is CASSVSLTGELFF. The rearrangement joins TRBV11-2 to TRBJ2-2, with D unclear. Per germline, CDR1 SGHAT and CDR2 FQNNGV. The length of the CDR3 is 13 residues. V shed 5 bases and J shed 5 bases, with 9 bases lying between them.

This clone has just one count. The V gene is TRBV4-1, the J gene TRBJ1-6; 8 bases are shared with TRBD1. V shed 3 bases and J 9 bases; nucleotides not matched to a gene: 13. In germline, CDR1 is MGHRA, CDR2 YSYEKL. The CDR3 runs to 17 residues. The CDR3 here is CASSHVVQGAFGSPLHF. The CDR3 nucleotides are TGCGCCAGCAGCCATGTAGTGCAGGGGGCTTTTGGTTCACCCCTCCACTTT.

This clone was detected only a few times. The chain is built from TRBV2 and TRBJ2-3; 8 bases agree with TRBD2. V shed 3 bases, J shed 1 base, and the junction held 6 bases outside the gene matches. The CDR3 has 16 amino acids. Germline CDR1 SNHLY, CDR2 FYNNEI. The CDR3 loop is CASSDKLADGTDTQYF. The CDR3 nucleotides are TGTGCCAGCAGTGATAAACTAGCGGACGGCACAGATACGCAGTATTTT.

J is TRBJ2-1 and V is TRBV14; 8 nucleotides align to TRBD2. Germline CDR1 SGHDN, CDR2 FVKESK. Trimming took 1 base from V and 1 from J; bases not matched to a gene: 9. This CDR3 spans 18 amino acids. CDR3 region: CASSQGEIIAGSYNEQFF. The CDR3 nucleotides read TGTGCCAGCAGCCAAGGGGAGATTATAGCGGGGTCCTACAATGAGCAGTTCTTC.

V is TRBV7-9 and J is TRBJ1-4; D possibly corresponds to TRBD1 (5 bases). The V end lost 1 base, the J end lost 8 bases, and 11 bases lay between the germline ends. CDR1 and CDR2 from the germline V gene are SEHNR and FQNEAQ (reference sequence). The CDR3 consists of 14 residues. DNA for the CDR3: TGTGCCAGCAGCTTAGGTCAGGGAGGAGAAAAACTGTTTTTT. This encodes CASSLGQGGEKLFF.